The 19 T cell receptor beta chains presented below share a single source sample, sequenced in a study of blood T cell repertoires in COVID-19. Profiling relied on immunoSEQ multiplex PCR, and the TCRdb table lists in-frame clones only, not all of them. The profile covers about 480,000 clones, with roughly nine tenths appearing a single time and 0.8% to 0.9% taken by the ten largest. The sample comprised peripheral blood. These TCRs come from a man between 18 and 29 years old with COVID-19, enrolled during active disease.

This chain links TRBV14 with TRBJ2-5, with D possibly TRBD1 on 6 matching bases. Looked up from germline, CDR1 is SGHDN and CDR2 is FVKESK. Trimming removed 1 base from V and 4 bases from J, with 19 bases in between. The CDR3 runs to 17 residues. In nucleotides, the CDR3 is TGTGCCAGCAGCCAAGGGTTTTATCAACAGGGACGAGAGACCCAGTACTTC. This codes for CASSQGFYQQGRETQYF.

The chain has TRBV5-4 and TRBJ2-2; TRBD2 matches 10 bases. The CDR3 extends over 16 amino acids. CDR1 SGHNT and CDR2 YYREEE come from the germline V gene (reference sequence). V trimming: 1 base; J trimming: 7 bases; junction bases outside the gene matches: 7. CDR3: CASSLRSGGAGGELFF. In nucleotides, the CDR3 is TGTGCCAGCAGCTTGAGAAGCGGGGGGGCCGGCGGGGAGCTGTTTTTT.

This clone was recorded only once. The chain links TRBV7-8 to TRBJ1-1; TRBD1 matches at 9 bases. Germline lookup yields CDR1 SGHVS and CDR2 FQNEAQ. This CDR3 has 14 residues. V lost 3 bases, J lost 4 bases, and 3 bases stayed unmatched. CDR3 residues: CASSLGDRVTEAFF. The CDR3 nucleotides read TGTGCCAGCAGCTTGGGGGACAGGGTCACTGAAGCTTTCTTT.

V gene TRBV11-2 combines with J gene TRBJ2-1; TRBD1 matches 7 bases. Germline V gene lookup returns CDR1 SGHAT and CDR2 FQNNGV. This CDR3 contains 15 residues. The V segment lost 3 bases and the J segment 3 bases; nucleotides outside the gene matches: 5. The CDR3 DNA is TGTGCCAGCAGCTTGGAGACAGGGCTCTACAATGAGCAGTTCTTC. It yields the protein CASSLETGLYNEQFF.

This chain joins TRBV10-1 and TRBJ2-7; D is undetermined. Germline V gives CDR1 WNHNN, CDR2 SYGVQD (reference sequence). The CDR3 extends over 13 amino acids. The V and J ends lost 3 bases and 6 bases respectively, with 12 bases between them. CDR3 sequence (DNA): TGCGCCAGCAGTGACGAGGTTCTGAGCGAGCAGTACTTC. This encodes CASSDEVLSEQYF.

V and J are TRBV4-1 and TRBJ1-5; TRBD1 might be the D (6 bases). V was trimmed by 0 bases and J by 5 bases, leaving 8 bases between them. The germline V gene has CDR1 MGHRA and CDR2 YSYEKL. The CDR3 loop spans 14 amino acids. This CDR3 is CASSQDYRDQPQHF. The CDR3 nucleotides are TGCGCCAGCAGCCAAGATTACAGGGATCAGCCCCAGCATTTT.

The chain has TRBV9 and TRBJ2-2, with 11 bases matching TRBD2. From germline, CDR1 is SGDLS and CDR2 YYNGEE. This CDR3 is built from 16 residues. The J segment lost 5 bases and the V segment lost 2 bases, leaving 5 bases of the junction unmatched. The CDR3 DNA follows: TGTGCCAGCAGCGTCACTAGCGGGAGATATACCGGGGAGCTGTTTTTT. This encodes CASSVTSGRYTGELFF.

The chain uses TRBV2 and TRBJ1-5, with D maybe TRBD1 (5 bases). The CDR3 sequence is 13 residues long. In germline, CDR1 is SNHLY, CDR2 FYNNEI. V lost 3 bases, J lost 5 bases, and 8 bases lay in between. In nucleotides, the CDR3 is TGTGCCAGCAGTGAGGGGGGATATCAGCCCCAGCATTTT. It specifies CASSEGGYQPQHF.

This chain uses TRBV7-8 with TRBJ2-1; 8 bases align to TRBD2. The ends lost 6 bases at V and 8 bases at J; junction bases unmatched: 15. Germline lookup yields CDR1 SGHVS and CDR2 FQNEAQ. The CDR3 contains 16 residues. The CDR3 here is CASSSGTRLGLDEQFF. The CDR3 DNA reads as TGTGCCAGCAGTTCGGGGACTAGATTAGGTCTTGATGAGCAGTTCTTC.

The V call is TRBV6-5, the J call TRBJ1-6; 7 nucleotides match TRBD1. CDR3 length equals 16 residues. J gave up 9 bases and V 4 bases, and 12 bases lay outside the gene matches. The germline gives CDR1 MNHEY, CDR2 SVGAGI. This CDR3 is CASSSWTGVMASPLHF. The CDR3 DNA is TGTGCCAGCAGTTCCTGGACAGGCGTCATGGCTTCACCCCTCCACTTT.

The rearrangement links TRBV5-6 to TRBJ2-2, with TRBD1 matching 10 bases. The CDR3 extends over 15 amino acids. From germline, CDR1 is SGHDT and CDR2 YYEEEE. The junction had 4 bases not matched to a gene; V was cut back by 4 bases and J by 4 bases. The CDR3: CASSGDRGITGELFF. The CDR3 nucleotides read TGTGCCAGCAGCGGGGACAGGGGAATCACCGGGGAGCTGTTTTTT.

The V and J genes are TRBV27 and TRBJ1-1; 8 bases match TRBD1. V lost 5 bases, J lost 4 bases, and 3 bases stayed unmatched. Germline CDR1 reads MNHEY; CDR2 reads SMNVEV (reference sequence). This CDR3 is built from 13 residues. This CDR3 reads CASSNRGGTEAFF. DNA for the CDR3: TGTGCCAGCAGTAACAGGGGGGGCACTGAAGCTTTCTTT.

The chain combines TRBV5-1 with TRBJ2-7; TRBD2 might be the D (5 bases). The germline V gene has CDR1 SGHRS and CDR2 YFSETQ. Trimming took 1 base from V and 5 from J, leaving 13 bases between them. The CDR3 has 14 amino acids. The CDR3 DNA reads as TGCGCCAGCAGCTTGTTGGGGAGCGGCAACGAGCAGTACTTC. This sequence encodes CASSLLGSGNEQYF.

The J gene is TRBJ2-5, the V gene TRBV28; TRBD1 matches 11 bases. With 2 bases clipped from V and 2 bases from J, the junction kept 4 bases outside the gene matches. This CDR3 spans 16 amino acids. Germline CDR1 is MDHEN and CDR2 is SYDVKM. The DNA of the CDR3 is TGTGCCAGCAGTTTAGGTGGGACAGGGGGTCAAGAGACCCAGTACTTC. Protein product: CASSLGGTGGQETQYF.

The chain joins TRBV9 to TRBJ1-2, with 9 bases identical to TRBD1. Germline V lookup: CDR1 SGDLS, CDR2 YYNGEE. This CDR3 has 14 amino acids. The V gene end was trimmed by 0 bases and the J gene end by 7 bases; junction bases not matched to a gene: 4. As DNA, the CDR3 is TGTGCCAGCAGCGTAGACGGGACAGGGCTTGGCTACACCTTC. Its translation: CASSVDGTGLGYTF. Full variable domain (rest looked up from reference TRBV9 and TRBJ1-2): DSGVTQTPKHLITATGQRVTLRCSPRSGDLSVYWYQQSLDQGLQFLIQYYNGEERAKGNILERFSAQQFPDLHSELNLSSLELGDSALYFCASSVDGTGLGYTFGSGTRLTVV.

This clone was detected once. The chain combines TRBV2 with TRBJ2-2, with D hard to call. Per the germline V gene, CDR1 is SNHLY and CDR2 is FYNNEI. The CDR3 has 15 residues. V was shortened by 8 bases and J by 5 bases, with 18 bases between the two germline ends. The CDR3 here is CASEPSRGTTGELFF. DNA of the CDR3: TGTGCCAGCGAACCCTCCCGCGGCACGACCGGGGAGCTGTTTTTT.

The chain has TRBV4-1 and TRBJ1-2, with D tentatively TRBD1 (6 bases). Germline CDR1 is MGHRA and CDR2 is YSYEKL. There are 15 residues in the CDR3. V shed 4 bases and J shed 4 bases, with 16 bases lying between them. Here the CDR3 reads CASSPAGETLYGYTF. In DNA form, the CDR3 reads TGCGCCAGCAGCCCGGCAGGGGAAACGCTCTATGGCTACACCTTC.

The chain couples TRBV6-1 to TRBJ2-5, with 10 bases fitting TRBD2. CDR1 MNHNS and CDR2 SASEGT come from the germline V gene. The length of the CDR3 is 17 residues. The V segment lost 4 bases and the J segment 0 bases; nucleotides outside the gene matches: 8. CDR3: CASSADVGTSDQETQYF. The CDR3 DNA follows: TGTGCCAGCAGTGCGGATGTCGGGACTAGCGACCAAGAGACCCAGTACTTC.

The chain combines TRBV2 with TRBJ1-3; 10 bases are shared with TRBD1. The germline V gene encodes CDR1 SNHLY and CDR2 FYNNEI. V shed 7 bases and J 0 bases; nucleotides not matched to a gene: 3. The CDR3 runs to 15 residues. The CDR3, as DNA: TGTGCCAGCACGAGGACAGGGGGCTCTGGAAACACCATATATTTT. This translates into CASTRTGGSGNTIYF.